Listed below are T cell receptor beta chains from one sample, sequenced in a study of siplizumab effects on memory and regulatory T cells. Data came from immunoSEQ multiplex PCR; TCRdb stores just in-frame clones and leaves some out. The sample includes 75,000 to 95,000 clones, approximately 90% of them seen just once. Sequencing input: CD4+ T cells sorted from blood. The receptor set was obtained from a human donor in good health. The CDR3 runs from the conserved cysteine through the conserved F or W. D genes are given only for firm matches. Clone size is not always given. Where it is, it says once, few, many or a class for expanded clones.

cdr3_nt,cdr3_aa,j_call,v_call,clone_size,d_call
TGCGCCAGCAGCTTCGCACAGGGCCTAGCCAAAAACATTCAGTACTTC,CASSFAQGLAKNIQYF,TRBJ2-4,TRBV5-1,few,-
TGTGCCAGCAGCGCCGGGACAGGCTCAGAAGCTTTCTTT,CASSAGTGSEAFF,TRBJ1-1,TRBV7-9,-,TRBD1
TGTGCCAGCAGCTTAGTAGCTTTACGGACCCGGGACGAGCAGTACTTC,CASSLVALRTRDEQYF,TRBJ2-7,TRBV7-2,-,-
TGTGCCAGCTCACCACTTGGACAGAACAATGAGCAGTTCTTC,CASSPLGQNNEQFF,TRBJ2-1,TRBV18,-,-
TGTGCCAGCAGCTTAGTCTTCGGGGTAGGAGAAAAACTGTTTTTT,CASSLVFGVGEKLFF,TRBJ1-4,TRBV7-2,-,-
TGTGCCAGCAGTTCAAGACCGGGACAGGGTGCCTACGAGCAGTACTTC,CASSSRPGQGAYEQYF,TRBJ2-7,TRBV5-5,few,TRBD1
TGCGCCAGCAGCCAAGGCCTAGCGGGTCCCCACCGGGAGCTGTTTTTT,CASSQGLAGPHRELFF,TRBJ2-2,TRBV4-1,-,TRBD2
TGTGCCAGCAGTTACTCGAGGGTGCGGGAGACCCAGTACTTC,CASSYSRVRETQYF,TRBJ2-5,TRBV6-5,-,-
TGTGCCAGCAGCTTGGATTCAGGGCCCAGCTCTGGAAACACCATATATTTT,CASSLDSGPSSGNTIYF,TRBJ1-3,TRBV5-4,-,-
TGTGCCAGCAGGGTAACGGGACAGGGCAAAAACACCATATATTTT,CASRVTGQGKNTIYF,TRBJ1-3,TRBV4-2,-,TRBD1
TGCGCCAGCAGCCAAGAACGGGGGGGGCCCGAGACCCAGTACTTC,CASSQERGGPETQYF,TRBJ2-5,TRBV4-1,-,TRBD2
TGTGCCAGCAGTTTTACAGGGATTATGTACAATGAGCAGTTCTTC,CASSFTGIMYNEQFF,TRBJ2-1,TRBV28,-,-
TGCGCCAGCAGCCAGAGTCCGGGACATACGTCAGAAAAACTGTTTTTT,CASSQSPGHTSEKLFF,TRBJ1-4,TRBV5-1,-,-
TGTGCCTGGATCGACAAGGGGTTCACTGAAGCCTTCTTT,CAWIDKGFTEAFF,TRBJ1-1,TRBV30,once,-
TGCGCCAGCAGCTCATCACCGGGAGCTATAAACTATGGCTACACCTTC,CASSSSPGAINYGYTF,TRBJ1-2,TRBV5-1,-,-
TGTGCCAGCAGCGGAACAACCCTCAGACCCCTCCACTTT,CASSGTTLRPLHF,TRBJ1-6,TRBV2,-,-
TGTGCCAGCAGCTCCGCTAGCGGGTTTTACGAGCAGTACTTC,CASSSASGFYEQYF,TRBJ2-7,TRBV5-6,-,TRBD2
TGTGCCAGCAGTTATATCGGAGAAAAACTGTTTTTT,CASSYIGEKLFF,TRBJ1-4,TRBV25-1,-,-
TGTGCCAGCAGTTTGCAGGGGCTGAAGCCCCAGCATTTT,CASSLQGLKPQHF,TRBJ1-5,TRBV6-6,-,-
TGTGCCAGCAGCCTCGGGACGGCTAATGAAAAACTGTTTTTT,CASSLGTANEKLFF,TRBJ1-4,TRBV7-9,once,-
TGTGCCAGCAGCTACGGACAGGGGCGGAACTATGGCTACACCTTC,CASSYGQGRNYGYTF,TRBJ1-2,TRBV9,-,TRBD1
TGTGCCAGCAGTACGGGACTTCTGCTTCTCTTC,CASSTGLLLLF,TRBJ2-1,TRBV27,-,-
TGTGCTAGTGTTTCGTCCGGGAGGAACACCGGGGAGCTGTTTTTT,CASVSSGRNTGELFF,TRBJ2-2,TRBV12-5,-,-
TGCAGCGTAAAGACAGGGTCTGGGGCCAACGTCCTGACTTTC,CSVKTGSGANVLTF,TRBJ2-6,TRBV29-1,-,TRBD1
TGTGCCAGCAGTTACTTGGGACTAGCGGGAGTGACGGCTTTCTTC,CASSYLGLAGVTAFF,TRBJ2-1,TRBV6-5,-,TRBD2
TGTGCCAGTACCTTAAATCCGGAGGGGAGCTATGGCTACACCTTC,CASTLNPEGSYGYTF,TRBJ1-2,TRBV19,-,-
TGTGCCAGCAGCATGGGACAGGGGCCCTACGAGCAGTACTTC,CASSMGQGPYEQYF,TRBJ2-7,TRBV5-4,-,TRBD1
TGCGCCAGCAGTGGCTCTTGGGGTAGCGGGAGCTCCTACAATGAGCAGTTCTTC,CASSGSWGSGSSYNEQFF,TRBJ2-1,TRBV10-1,-,TRBD2
TGTGCCAGTAGTATAGAATGGGAAAGCAGCCAGCCCCAGCATTTT,CASSIEWESSQPQHF,TRBJ1-5,TRBV19,-,-
TGTGCTAGCAGCCGGTCGGCGGTGGGAGGGCCGGGGACCCAGTACTTC,CASSRSAVGGPGTQYF,TRBJ2-5,TRBV7-7,-,TRBD2
TGTGCCAGCATGGAAGCGGGGATCGGGGCCGGGGAGCTGTTTTTT,CASMEAGIGAGELFF,TRBJ2-2,TRBV27,-,TRBD2
TGTGCCAGCAGCACCACGACAGGTTCCTACGAGCAGTACTTC,CASSTTTGSYEQYF,TRBJ2-7,TRBV14,-,-
TGTGCCAGCAGCTTAAACTACGAGCAGTACTTC,CASSLNYEQYF,TRBJ2-7,TRBV9,-,-
TGTGCCTGGAGTGTGCGCACAGCGAACACCGGGGAGCTGTTTTTT,CAWSVRTANTGELFF,TRBJ2-2,TRBV30,-,-
TGTGCCAGCAGGCAAGGGGGCGGTAATCAGCCCCAGCATTTT,CASRQGGGNQPQHF,TRBJ1-5,TRBV7-2,-,TRBD1
TGTGCCAGCAGCCAGAGCACAGATACGCAGTATTTT,CASSQSTDTQYF,TRBJ2-3,TRBV13,-,-
TGTGCCAGCGGTCTGCGGGAGACCCAGTACTTC,CASGLRETQYF,TRBJ2-5,TRBV28,-,-
TGTGCCAGCAGTTTAAGGAGGGGGCAAGGAAACACCATATATTTT,CASSLRRGQGNTIYF,TRBJ1-3,TRBV27,few,TRBD1
TGTGCCAGCAGAGGACAGGGGGTCACTGAAGCTTTCTTT,CASRGQGVTEAFF,TRBJ1-1,TRBV27,-,TRBD1
TGCGCCAGCAGCCGTAGCGGGACTGACTCCTACGAGCAGTACTTC,CASSRSGTDSYEQYF,TRBJ2-7,TRBV4-1,-,TRBD2
TGTTCCGTCGAACGTACAACCTCCTACGAGCAGTACTTC,CSVERTTSYEQYF,TRBJ2-7,TRBV28,-,-
TGTGCCAGCAGCTTAGGGGGAGGTCAGGGACAAGAGACCCAGTACTTC,CASSLGGGQGQETQYF,TRBJ2-5,TRBV5-5,-,-
TGCGCCAGCAGGGGGACAGGGTTCGGGGAGACCCAGTACTTC,CASRGTGFGETQYF,TRBJ2-5,TRBV4-1,-,TRBD1
TGTGCCAGTAGTGCCCCTCTGGGAGAGACCCAGTACTTC,CASSAPLGETQYF,TRBJ2-5,TRBV19,-,-
TGCAGCGTTGATAGGGGAGGGGCAGATACGCAGTATTTT,CSVDRGGADTQYF,TRBJ2-3,TRBV29-1,-,TRBD2
TGTGCCAGCAGTTGGGGACAGCTGAACACTGAAGCTTTCTTT,CASSWGQLNTEAFF,TRBJ1-1,TRBV6-1,-,TRBD1
TGCGCCAGCACCTCTCTAGAACAGGGGACGGGTAAGCAGTACTTC,CASTSLEQGTGKQYF,TRBJ2-5,TRBV10-2,-,TRBD1
TGTGCCAGCTCCCCTCTAGCGGGGATCACAGATACGCAGTATTTT,CASSPLAGITDTQYF,TRBJ2-3,TRBV18,once,TRBD2